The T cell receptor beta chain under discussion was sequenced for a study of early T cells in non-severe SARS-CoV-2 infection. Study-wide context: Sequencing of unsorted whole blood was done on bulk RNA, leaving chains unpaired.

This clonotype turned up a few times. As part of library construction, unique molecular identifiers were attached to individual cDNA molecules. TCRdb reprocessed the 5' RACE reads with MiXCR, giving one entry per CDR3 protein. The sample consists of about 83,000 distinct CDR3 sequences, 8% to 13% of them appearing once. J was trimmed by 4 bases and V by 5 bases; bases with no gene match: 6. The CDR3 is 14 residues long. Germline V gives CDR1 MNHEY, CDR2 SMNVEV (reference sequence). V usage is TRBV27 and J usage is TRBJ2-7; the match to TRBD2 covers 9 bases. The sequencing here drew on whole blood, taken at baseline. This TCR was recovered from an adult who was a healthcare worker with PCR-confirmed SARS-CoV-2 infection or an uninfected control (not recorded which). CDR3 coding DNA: TGTGCCAGCAGTCCCCGTCTAGCGGGATACGAGCAGTACTTC. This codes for CASSPRLAGYEQYF.